These 25 T cell receptor beta chains came from one sample sequenced in a study of blood T cells in healthy people across ages. It was with a sample-barcoded 5' primer and a J-beta primer mix that a second PCR of roughly 6 to 12 cycles was run. TCRdb called the 5' RACE reads again in MiXCR, with one record for every CDR3 protein. The sample holds about 1,500,000 distinct CDR3 sequences, approximately 40% seen once. Sequencing input: blood. The receptors come from a woman aged 18-35 years in good health.

This clonotype was detected only a few times. V gene TRBV7-2 combines with J gene TRBJ1-6; 8 positions agree with TRBD1. J lost 10 bases, V lost 2 bases, and 7 bases had no gene match. The CDR3 sequence is 15 residues long. Germline V lookup: CDR1 SGHTA, CDR2 FQGNSA. CDR3 nucleotides: TGTGCCAGCAGCTTACTCCAGGGGGCGGGATCACCCCTCCACTTT. This gives the protein CASSLLQGAGSPLHF.

This CDR3 is CAISPGLAGGPGETQYF. In nucleotides, the CDR3 is TGTGCCATCTCCCCAGGACTAGCGGGAGGGCCAGGGGAGACCCAGTACTTC. The chain couples TRBV10-3 to TRBJ2-4; 15 bases are shared with TRBD2. The J call may not be correct, given that the DNA end is closer to TRBJ2-5. The CDR3 extends over 17 amino acids. Germline CDR1 ENHRY, CDR2 SYGVKD.

This sequence joins TRBV7-9 and TRBJ1-2; 7 bases are a match to TRBD1. This CDR3 region has 14 residues. V gave up 2 bases and J gave up 8 bases; unmatched junction bases: 8. Germline values: CDR1 SEHNR, CDR2 FQNEAQ (reference sequence). CDR3 DNA: TGTGCCAGCAGCTTAACGACAGGGTTTTTGGGCTACACCTTC. Translating gives CASSLTTGFLGYTF.

The chain carries TRBV10-3 and TRBJ1-4; the D is unclear. The germline gives CDR1 ENHRY, CDR2 SYGVKD. This CDR3 region has 14 residues. V was cut by 1 base and J by 3 bases, with 6 bases left in between. CDR3 amino acids: CAISEWGPNEKLFF. CDR3 sequence (DNA): TGTGCCATCAGTGAGTGGGGTCCTAATGAAAAACTGTTTTTT.

The rearrangement joins TRBV9 to TRBJ2-5; D may be TRBD1 (5 bases). The CDR3 runs to 15 residues. V was trimmed by 2 bases and J by 11 bases, leaving 22 bases between them. Germline V gives CDR1 SGDLS, CDR2 YYNGEE. DNA for the CDR3: TGTGCCAGCAGCGTGGCAGGGTATCCCTCCAATGAGCAGTACTTC. The encoded protein is CASSVAGYPSNEQYF.

About this clonotype: The junction departs from the called germline gene at one end, perhaps through a read error. J is TRBJ2-1 and V is TRBV7-2; tentative D call: TRBD2 (7 bases). CDR1 and CDR2 (germline): SGHTA, FQGNSA. The CDR3 has 17 amino acids. This chain's CDR3 is CASSLGGLVYSCNEQFF. The CDR3 bases are TGTGCCAGCAGCTTGGGGGGGCTAGTATACTCCTGCAATGAGCAGTTCTTC. Using reference TRBV7-2 and TRBJ2-1 for the parts outside the CDR3, the full variable domain is GAGVSQSPSNKVTEKGKDVELRCDPISGHTALYWYRQSLGQGLEFLIYFQGNSAPDKSGLPSDRFSAERTGGSVSTLTIQRTQQEDSAVYLCASSLGGLVYSCNEQFFGPGTRLTVL.

The chain's CDR3 is CATSEEDTRYNTGELFF. The CDR3 DNA sequence: TGTGCCACCAGCGAAGAAGACACCCGATATAACACCGGGGAGCTGTTTTTT. The chain recombines TRBV15 with TRBJ2-2, with D unresolved. With 5 bases removed from V and 2 bases from J, the gap between germline ends came to 18 bases. This CDR3 has 17 amino acids. The germline V gene encodes CDR1 LNHNV and CDR2 YYDKDF (reference sequence).

J is TRBJ2-1 and V is TRBV6-5, with D tentatively TRBD2 (6 bases). V lost 5 bases and J 11 bases, leaving 19 bases between the germline ends. CDR1 and CDR2 from the germline V gene are MNHEY and SVGAGI. There are 14 residues in the CDR3. For the CDR3, the DNA is TGTGCCAGCAGTCCGGGCCCCTCCGCGGGAAAGCAGTTCTTC. Translated: CASSPGPSAGKQFF.

In this sample, this clonotype turned up a few times. The chain links TRBV25-1 to TRBJ2-1; 7 nucleotides agree with TRBD1. This CDR3 is 16 amino acids long. Germline assignment: CDR1 MGHDK and CDR2 SYGVNS. V was clipped by 4 bases and J by 7 bases; unmatched bases: 13. This chain's CDR3 is CASSAPRDSLGNEQFF. The CDR3 nucleotides are TGTGCCAGCAGTGCCCCCCGGGACAGCCTGGGGAATGAGCAGTTCTTC.

This clonotype was recorded a few times. The chain links TRBV14 to TRBJ2-7; possible D gene TRBD1, 5 bases. Deletions cut 6 bases from V and 2 bases from J, with 17 bases between. The CDR3 runs 15 residues. Germline lookup yields CDR1 SGHDN and CDR2 FVKESK. The CDR3 DNA is TGTGCCAGCAGTCAGGGAACAGGCCCTGCCTACGAGCAGTACTTC. As protein: CASSQGTGPAYEQYF.

This chain links TRBV18 with TRBJ2-7; 8 bases are shared with TRBD1. V lost 0 bases, J lost 6 bases, and 7 bases stayed unmatched. Germline loops: CDR1 KGHSH, CDR2 LQKENI. The CDR3 has 15 residues. The CDR3 sequence: CASSPPGRGLAEQYF. For the CDR3, the DNA is TGTGCCAGCTCACCACCCGGCAGGGGGCTGGCCGAGCAGTACTTC.

The rearrangement joins TRBV28 to TRBJ2-7, with TRBD1 matching over 10 bases. Germline loops: CDR1 MDHEN, CDR2 SYDVKM. This CDR3 has 15 residues. The V gene end was trimmed by 5 bases and the J gene end by 1 base; junction bases not matched to a gene: 5. Written as DNA, the CDR3 is TGTGCCAGCAGTCCCCAGGGACAGGGGTCCTACGAGCAGTACTTC. Translated: CASSPQGQGSYEQYF. Full variable domain (remainder filled in from reference TRBV28 and TRBJ2-7): DVKVTQSSRYLVKRTGEKVFLECVQDMDHENMFWYRQDPGLGLRLIYFSYDVKMKEKGDIPEGYSVSREKKERFSLILESASTNQTSMYLCASSPQGQGSYEQYFGPGTRLTVT.

This chain uses TRBV14 with TRBJ2-3, with a weak D call TRBD1 (5 bases). In germline, CDR1 is SGHDN, CDR2 FVKESK. The V gene lost 4 bases and the J gene lost 2 bases, with 16 bases spanning the gap. The length of the CDR3 is 16 residues. CDR3 loop: CASSPRGAGYTDTQYF. DNA of the CDR3: TGTGCCAGCAGCCCCCGTGGGGCCGGGTACACAGATACGCAGTATTTT.

The chain links TRBV12-3 or TRBV12-4 to TRBJ2-7; 7 bases are a match to TRBD1. CDR3 size: 20 residues. The V and J ends lost 5 bases and 0 bases, in that order; junction bases with no gene match: 22. The CDR3 here is CASSTGESGTADLGSYEQYF. For the CDR3, the DNA is TGTGCCAGCAGTACCGGCGAATCCGGGACAGCGGATTTAGGCTCCTACGAGCAGTACTTC.

There are many counts of this clonotype. The V gene is TRBV10-3, the J gene TRBJ2-3, with 8 bases fitting TRBD2. Trimming removed 4 bases from V and 6 bases from J; junction bases left unmatched: 9. The length of the CDR3 is 15 residues. From germline, CDR1 is ENHRY and CDR2 SYGVKD. CDR3 sequence: CAISGTSPPGDTQYF. The CDR3 DNA is TGTGCCATCAGTGGGACTAGCCCACCGGGGGATACGCAGTATTTT.

A note on this clonotype: Mismatch with germline at one junction end may stem from a read error. The chain joins TRBV20-1 to TRBJ2-6; D is undetermined. Germline values: CDR1 DFQATT, CDR2 SNEGSKA (reference sequence). The CDR3 has 15 amino acids. The CDR3 loop is CSARDLESGVNVLTF. As DNA, the CDR3 is TGCAGTGCTAGAGACCTGGAGTCTGGGGTCAACGTCCTGACTTTC.

This clonotype was seen only once. This chain links TRBV20-1 with TRBJ2-1, with a possible D match to TRBD2 (6 bases). V was cut by 6 bases and J by 10 bases, with 19 bases left in between. The germline V gene encodes CDR1 DFQATT and CDR2 SNEGSKA (reference sequence). The length of the CDR3 is 13 residues. In DNA form, the CDR3 reads TGCAGTGCCATGACGGGACTCACAATGGAGCAGTTCTTC. Translation gives CSAMTGLTMEQFF.

This clonotype was counted only a few times. The rearrangement uses TRBV29-1 and TRBJ2-7, with D maybe TRBD2 (6 bases). The CDR3 runs 14 residues. Germline assignment: CDR1 SQVTM and CDR2 ANQGSEA. Trimming left V 4 bases short and J 0 bases short, with 13 bases between. The CDR3 coding sequence is TGCAGCGTTGTTTTACGGGGGAGCTCCTACGAGCAGTACTTC. Its translation is CSVVLRGSSYEQYF.

This clonotype was found a few times. The chain links TRBV20-1 to TRBJ2-1, with 10 positions matching TRBD2. Germline CDR1 DFQATT, CDR2 SNEGSKA (reference sequence). Trimming removed 6 bases from V and 8 bases from J; junction bases left unmatched: 4. This CDR3 has 12 residues. The CDR3 reads CSATGLAHEQFF. CDR3 DNA: TGCAGTGCCACGGGACTAGCGCATGAGCAGTTCTTC.

The chain recombines TRBV20-1 with TRBJ1-3; 7 nucleotides agree with TRBD1. V lost 0 bases and J lost 4; bases outside the gene matches: 3. This CDR3 has 14 residues. CDR1 is DFQATT, CDR2 SNEGSKA, per germline (reference sequence). The CDR3 protein is CSAREQGLGNTIYF. The CDR3 DNA reads as TGCAGTGCTAGAGAACAGGGGCTCGGAAACACCATATATTTT.

This rearrangement joins TRBV14 to TRBJ2-7, with TRBD2 as a possible D gene (7 bases). The CDR3 sequence is 16 residues long. V lost 2 bases to trimming and J lost 7 bases, with 21 bases between them. Germline lookup yields CDR1 SGHDN and CDR2 FVKESK. In DNA, the CDR3 is TGTGCCAGCAGCCAACTGGGGGGGGGCTCTTCGGGGGAGCAGTACTTC. Residues: CASSQLGGGSSGEQYF.

The chain has TRBV12-3 or TRBV12-4 and TRBJ2-3; D unclear. Trimming left V 1 base short and J 1 base short, with 9 bases between. This CDR3 contains 15 residues. The CDR3 nucleotides read TGTGCCAGCAGTTTAGGGCAACCGGGCACAGATACGCAGTATTTT. Amino acids: CASSLGQPGTDTQYF.

In the case of this clonotype: Since no conserved phenylalanine or tryptophan closes the CDR3, a read error is the likely cause. CDR3 DNA sequence: TGCAGTGCTGTGACAGCCTACAATGAGCAGTTCTTG. Translated: CSAVTAYNEQFL. The chain couples TRBV20-1 to TRBJ2-1, with a possible D match to TRBD1 (5 bases). The germline CDR1 and CDR2 sequences are DFQATT and SNEGSKA (reference sequence). Trimming cost V 5 bases and J 2 bases, with 7 bases left between them. The CDR3 covers 12 residues.

The chain uses TRBV10-1 and TRBJ2-5, with D perhaps given as TRBD1 or TRBD2 (6 bases each). V was pared by 4 bases and J by 1 base, with 19 bases between. The CDR3 has 17 residues. Germline lookup yields CDR1 WNHNN and CDR2 SYGVQD (reference sequence). CDR3 sequence reads: CASSATGSSGGQETQYF. Here the CDR3 DNA reads TGCGCCAGCAGTGCGACAGGTTCATCCGGGGGCCAAGAGACCCAGTACTTC.

This chain links TRBV6-2 or TRBV6-3 with TRBJ1-2; D unclear. The CDR3 length is 13 residues. Per the germline V gene, CDR1 is MNHEY and CDR2 is SVGEGT. V was shortened by 5 bases and J by 3 bases, with 10 bases between the two germline ends. The CDR3 sequence is CASSAGDYYGYTF. CDR3 DNA sequence: TGTGCCAGCAGTGCCGGAGATTACTATGGCTACACCTTC.